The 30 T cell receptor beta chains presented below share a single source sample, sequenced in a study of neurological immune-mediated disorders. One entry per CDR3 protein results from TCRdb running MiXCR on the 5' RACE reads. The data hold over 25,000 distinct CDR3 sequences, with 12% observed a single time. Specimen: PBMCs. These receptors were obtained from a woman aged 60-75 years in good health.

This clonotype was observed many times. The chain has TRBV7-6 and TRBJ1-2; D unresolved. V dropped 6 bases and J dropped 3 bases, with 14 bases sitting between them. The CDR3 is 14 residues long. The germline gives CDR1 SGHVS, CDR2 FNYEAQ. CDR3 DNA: TGTGCCAGCAGTGTCCTTCCCGTGGACTATGGCTACACCTTC. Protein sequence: CASSVLPVDYGYTF.

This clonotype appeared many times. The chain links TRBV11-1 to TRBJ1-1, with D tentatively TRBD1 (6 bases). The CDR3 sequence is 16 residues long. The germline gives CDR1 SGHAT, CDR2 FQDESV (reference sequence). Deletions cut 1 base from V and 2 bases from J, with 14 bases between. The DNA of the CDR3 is TGTGCCAGCAGCTTAGAGGGCAGGGGCCTCAACACTGAAGCTTTCTTT. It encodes CASSLEGRGLNTEAFF.

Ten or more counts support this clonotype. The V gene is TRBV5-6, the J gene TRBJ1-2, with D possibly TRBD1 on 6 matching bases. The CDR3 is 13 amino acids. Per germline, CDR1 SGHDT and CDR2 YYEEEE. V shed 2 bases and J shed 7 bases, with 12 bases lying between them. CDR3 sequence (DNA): TGTGCCAGCAGCTTCCAGGGGCGGAGTGGCTACACCTTC. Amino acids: CASSFQGRSGYTF.

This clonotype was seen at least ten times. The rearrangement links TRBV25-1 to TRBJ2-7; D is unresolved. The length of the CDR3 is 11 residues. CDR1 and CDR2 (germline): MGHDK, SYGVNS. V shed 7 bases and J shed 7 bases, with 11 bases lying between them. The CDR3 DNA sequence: TGTGCCAGCAACAACGGTTGGGAGCAGTACTTC. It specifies CASNNGWEQYF.

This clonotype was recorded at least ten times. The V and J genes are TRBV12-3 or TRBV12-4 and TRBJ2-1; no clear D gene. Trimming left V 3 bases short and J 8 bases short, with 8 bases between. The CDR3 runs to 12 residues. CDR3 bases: TGTGCCAGCAGTTTGATCCGGGATGAGCAGTTCTTC. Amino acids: CASSLIRDEQFF.

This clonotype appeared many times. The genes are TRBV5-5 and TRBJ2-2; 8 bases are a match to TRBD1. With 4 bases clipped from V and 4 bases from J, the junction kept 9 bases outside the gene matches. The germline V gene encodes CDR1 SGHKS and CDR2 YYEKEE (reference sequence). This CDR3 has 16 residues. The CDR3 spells CASSPVRGLGTGELFF. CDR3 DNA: TGTGCCAGCAGCCCGGTCAGGGGGCTAGGCACCGGGGAGCTGTTTTTT.

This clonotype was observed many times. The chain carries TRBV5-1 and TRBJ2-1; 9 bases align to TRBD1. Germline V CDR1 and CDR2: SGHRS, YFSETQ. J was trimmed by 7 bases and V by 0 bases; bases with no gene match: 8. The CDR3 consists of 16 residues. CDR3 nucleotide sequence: TGCGCCAGCAGCTTGGGGCGGGACAGGGTTAGGAATGAGCAGTTCTTC. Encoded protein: CASSLGRDRVRNEQFF.

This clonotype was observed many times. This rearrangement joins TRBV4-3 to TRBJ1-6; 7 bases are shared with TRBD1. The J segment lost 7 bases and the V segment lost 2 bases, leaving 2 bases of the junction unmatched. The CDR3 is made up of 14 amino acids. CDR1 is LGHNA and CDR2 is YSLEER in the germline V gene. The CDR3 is CASSQPGQNSPLHF. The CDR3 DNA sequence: TGCGCCAGCAGCCAACCGGGACAGAATTCACCCCTCCACTTT.

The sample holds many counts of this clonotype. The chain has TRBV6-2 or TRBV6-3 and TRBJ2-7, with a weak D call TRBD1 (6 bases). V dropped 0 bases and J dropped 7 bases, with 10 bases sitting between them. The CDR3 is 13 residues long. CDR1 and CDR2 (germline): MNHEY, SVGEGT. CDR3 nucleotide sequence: TGTGCCAGCAGTTACTCTCAGGGGTGGGAGCAGTACTTC. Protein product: CASSYSQGWEQYF.

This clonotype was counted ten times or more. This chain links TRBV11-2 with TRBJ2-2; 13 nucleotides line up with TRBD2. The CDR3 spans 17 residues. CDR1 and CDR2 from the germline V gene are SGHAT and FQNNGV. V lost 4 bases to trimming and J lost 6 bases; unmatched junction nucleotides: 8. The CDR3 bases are TGTGCCAGCAGCTGGGGACTAGCGGGGACCGGGGCCGGGGAGCTGTTTTTT. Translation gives CASSWGLAGTGAGELFF. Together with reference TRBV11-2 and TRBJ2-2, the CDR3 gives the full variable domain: EAGVAQSPRYKIIEKRQSVAFWCNPISGHATLYWYQQILGQGPKLLIQFQNNGVVDDSQLPKDRFSAERLKGVDSTLKIQPAKLEDSAVYLCASSWGLAGTGAGELFFGEGSRLTVL.

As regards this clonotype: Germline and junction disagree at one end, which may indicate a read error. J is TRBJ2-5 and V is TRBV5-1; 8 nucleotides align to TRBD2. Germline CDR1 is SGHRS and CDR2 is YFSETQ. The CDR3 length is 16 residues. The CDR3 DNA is TGCACCAGCAGCGTTACCCTTGCGGGAGGCCAAGAGACCAAGTACTTC. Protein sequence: CTSSVTLAGGQETKYF.

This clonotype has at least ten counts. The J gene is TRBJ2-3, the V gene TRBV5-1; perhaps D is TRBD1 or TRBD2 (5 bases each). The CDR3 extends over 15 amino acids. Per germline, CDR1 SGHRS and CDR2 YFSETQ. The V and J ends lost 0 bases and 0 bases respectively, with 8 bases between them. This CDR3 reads CASSLAGLSTDTQYF. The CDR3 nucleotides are TGCGCCAGCAGCTTGGCGGGGCTTAGCACAGATACGCAGTATTTT.

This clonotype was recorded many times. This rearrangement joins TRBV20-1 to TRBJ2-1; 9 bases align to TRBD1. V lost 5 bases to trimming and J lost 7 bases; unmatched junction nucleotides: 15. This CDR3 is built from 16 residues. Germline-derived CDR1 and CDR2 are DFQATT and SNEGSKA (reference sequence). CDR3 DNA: TGCAGTGCTGAGAACCGGGACAGGGTACTTTTGAATGAGCAGTTCTTC. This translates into CSAENRDRVLLNEQFF.

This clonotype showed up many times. CDR3: CASRSGSPQETQYF. The CDR3 region has the DNA TGTGCCAGCCGGTCGGGGTCTCCCCAAGAGACCCAGTACTTC. J is TRBJ2-5 and V is TRBV2; weak D call: TRBD2 (5 bases). This CDR3 has 14 amino acids. CDR1 SNHLY and CDR2 FYNNEI come from the germline V gene. V lost 8 bases and J lost 1, with 14 bases in between.

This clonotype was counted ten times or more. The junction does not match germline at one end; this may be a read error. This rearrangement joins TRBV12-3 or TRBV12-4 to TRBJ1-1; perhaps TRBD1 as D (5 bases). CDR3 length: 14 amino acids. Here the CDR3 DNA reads TGTGCCAGCAGTTTGGGACCGATAAACAGTGAAGCTTTCTTT. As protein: CASSLGPINSEAFF.

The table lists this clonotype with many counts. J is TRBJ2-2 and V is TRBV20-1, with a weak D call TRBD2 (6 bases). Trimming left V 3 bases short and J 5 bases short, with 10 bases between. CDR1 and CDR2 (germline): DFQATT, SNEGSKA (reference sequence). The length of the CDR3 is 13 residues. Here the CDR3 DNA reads TGCAGTGCTAGTGCGCGGGGAACCGGGGAGCTGTTTTTT. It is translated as CSASARGTGELFF.

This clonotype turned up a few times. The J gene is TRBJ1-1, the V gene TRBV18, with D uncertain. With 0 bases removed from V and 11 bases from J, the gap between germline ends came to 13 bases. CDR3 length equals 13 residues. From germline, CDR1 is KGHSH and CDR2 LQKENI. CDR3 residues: CASSPPGPYGAFF. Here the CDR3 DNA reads TGTGCCAGCTCACCACCTGGGCCCTACGGTGCTTTCTTT.

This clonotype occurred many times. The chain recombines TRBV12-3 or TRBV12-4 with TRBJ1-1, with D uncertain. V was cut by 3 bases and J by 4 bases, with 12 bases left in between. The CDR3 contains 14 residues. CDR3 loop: CASSFGRSGTEAFF. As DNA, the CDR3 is TGTGCCAGCAGTTTCGGCAGGTCGGGCACTGAAGCTTTCTTT.

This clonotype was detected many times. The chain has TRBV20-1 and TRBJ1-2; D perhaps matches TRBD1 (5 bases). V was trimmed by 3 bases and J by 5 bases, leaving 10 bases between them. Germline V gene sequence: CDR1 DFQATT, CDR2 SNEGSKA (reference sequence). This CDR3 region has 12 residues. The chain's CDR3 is CSASGTEYGYTF. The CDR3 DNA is TGCAGTGCTAGCGGGACGGAGTATGGCTACACCTTC.

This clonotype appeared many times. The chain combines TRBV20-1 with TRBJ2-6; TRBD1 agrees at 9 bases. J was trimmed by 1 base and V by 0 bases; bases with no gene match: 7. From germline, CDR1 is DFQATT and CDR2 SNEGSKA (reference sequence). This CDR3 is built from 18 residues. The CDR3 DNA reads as TGCAGTGCTAGAGAACCACCGGGACAGGGATCTGGGGCCAACGTCCTGACTTTC. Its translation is CSAREPPGQGSGANVLTF.

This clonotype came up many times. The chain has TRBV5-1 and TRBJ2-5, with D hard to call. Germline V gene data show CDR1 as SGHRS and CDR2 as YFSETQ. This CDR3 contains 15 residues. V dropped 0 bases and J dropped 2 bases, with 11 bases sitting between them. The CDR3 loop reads CASSLESVFQETQYF. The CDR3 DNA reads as TGCGCCAGCAGCTTGGAGTCGGTCTTTCAAGAGACCCAGTACTTC.

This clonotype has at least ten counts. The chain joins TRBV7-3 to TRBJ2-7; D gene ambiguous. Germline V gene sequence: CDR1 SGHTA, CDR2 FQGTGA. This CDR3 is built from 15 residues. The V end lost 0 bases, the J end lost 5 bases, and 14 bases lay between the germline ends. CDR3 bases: TGTGCCAGCAGCTTAACTGGATCAACTGGCGACGAGCAGTACTTC. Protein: CASSLTGSTGDEQYF.

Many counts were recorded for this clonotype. The CDR3 loop reads CASSPPTGQGAGMPYF. The CDR3 nucleotides read TGTGCCAGCTCACCACCGACAGGACAGGGGGCCGGTATGCCGTACTTC. The chain couples TRBV18 to TRBJ2-4, with TRBD1 matching over 11 bases. CDR1 is KGHSH, CDR2 LQKENI, per germline. The CDR3 is made up of 16 amino acids. The trim removed 0 bases at V and 15 bases at J, leaving 13 bases unmatched. Variable domain in full (rest from reference TRBV18 and TRBJ2-4): NAGVMQNPRHLVRRRGQEARLRCSPMKGHSHVYWYRQLPEEGLKFMVYLQKENIIDESGMPKERFSAEFPKEGPSILRIQQVVRGDSAAYFCASSPPTGQGAGMPYFGAGTRLSVL.

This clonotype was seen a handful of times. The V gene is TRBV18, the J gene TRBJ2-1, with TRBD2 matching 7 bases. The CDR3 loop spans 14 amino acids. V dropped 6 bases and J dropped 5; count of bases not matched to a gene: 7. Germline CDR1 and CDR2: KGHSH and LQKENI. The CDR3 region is CASSPPAGDNEQFF. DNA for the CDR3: TGTGCCAGCTCCCCCCCGGCGGGGGACAATGAGCAGTTCTTC. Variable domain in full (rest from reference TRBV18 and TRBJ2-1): NAGVMQNPRHLVRRRGQEARLRCSPMKGHSHVYWYRQLPEEGLKFMVYLQKENIIDESGMPKERFSAEFPKEGPSILRIQQVVRGDSAAYFCASSPPAGDNEQFFGPGTRLTVL.

The CDR3 sequence: CSASVSGGGGFLSNEQFF. Here the CDR3 DNA reads TGCAGTGCTAGTGTGAGCGGTGGGGGTGGGTTCCTCTCCAATGAGCAGTTCTTC. This chain uses TRBV20-1 with TRBJ2-1, with D possibly being TRBD1 or TRBD2 (5 bases each). Trimming left V 3 bases short and J 6 bases short, with 27 bases between. The CDR3 has 18 amino acids. CDR1 and CDR2 (germline): DFQATT, SNEGSKA (reference sequence).

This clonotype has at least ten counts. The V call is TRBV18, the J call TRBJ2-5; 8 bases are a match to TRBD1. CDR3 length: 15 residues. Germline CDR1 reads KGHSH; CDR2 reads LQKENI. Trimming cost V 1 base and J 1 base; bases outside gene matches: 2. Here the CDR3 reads CASSPRTGSQETQYF. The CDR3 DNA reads TGTGCCAGCTCACCACGGACAGGGTCCCAAGAGACCCAGTACTTC.

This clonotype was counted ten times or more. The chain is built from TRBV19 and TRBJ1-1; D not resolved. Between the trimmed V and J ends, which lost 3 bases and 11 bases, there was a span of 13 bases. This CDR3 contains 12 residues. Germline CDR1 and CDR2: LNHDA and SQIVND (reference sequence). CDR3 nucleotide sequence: TGTGCCAGTAGTATCCCCAGGATGGGCGCTTTCTTT. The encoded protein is CASSIPRMGAFF. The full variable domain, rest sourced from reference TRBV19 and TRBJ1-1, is DGGITQSPKYLFRKEGQNVTLSCEQNLNHDAMYWYRQDPGQGLRLIYYSQIVNDFQKGDIAEGYSVSREKKESFPLTVTSAQKNPTAFYLCASSIPRMGAFFGQGTRLTVV.

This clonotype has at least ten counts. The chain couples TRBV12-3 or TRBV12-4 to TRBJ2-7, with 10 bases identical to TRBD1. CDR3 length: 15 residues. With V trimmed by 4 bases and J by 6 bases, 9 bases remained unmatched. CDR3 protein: CASSSLDRGPSEQYF. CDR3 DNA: TGTGCCAGCAGTTCCCTCGACAGGGGGCCATCCGAGCAGTACTTC.

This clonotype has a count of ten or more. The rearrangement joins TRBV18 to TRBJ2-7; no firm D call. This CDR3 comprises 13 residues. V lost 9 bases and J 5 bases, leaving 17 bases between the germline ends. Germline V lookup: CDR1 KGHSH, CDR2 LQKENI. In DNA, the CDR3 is TGTGCCAGTACACCGGGTCTGGGAAACGAGCAGTACTTC. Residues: CASTPGLGNEQYF.

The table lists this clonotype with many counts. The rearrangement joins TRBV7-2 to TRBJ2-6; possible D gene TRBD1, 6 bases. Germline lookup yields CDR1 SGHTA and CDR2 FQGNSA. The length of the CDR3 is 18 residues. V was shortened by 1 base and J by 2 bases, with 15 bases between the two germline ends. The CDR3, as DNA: TGTGCCAGCAGCTTAGATGGGGGCGCCCCCGCTGGGGCCAACGTCCTGACTTTC. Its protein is CASSLDGGAPAGANVLTF. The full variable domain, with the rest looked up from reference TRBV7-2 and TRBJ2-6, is GAGVSQSPSNKVTEKGKDVELRCDPISGHTALYWYRQSLGQGLEFLIYFQGNSAPDKSGLPSDRFSAERTGGSVSTLTIQRTQQEDSAVYLCASSLDGGAPAGANVLTFGAGSRLTVL.